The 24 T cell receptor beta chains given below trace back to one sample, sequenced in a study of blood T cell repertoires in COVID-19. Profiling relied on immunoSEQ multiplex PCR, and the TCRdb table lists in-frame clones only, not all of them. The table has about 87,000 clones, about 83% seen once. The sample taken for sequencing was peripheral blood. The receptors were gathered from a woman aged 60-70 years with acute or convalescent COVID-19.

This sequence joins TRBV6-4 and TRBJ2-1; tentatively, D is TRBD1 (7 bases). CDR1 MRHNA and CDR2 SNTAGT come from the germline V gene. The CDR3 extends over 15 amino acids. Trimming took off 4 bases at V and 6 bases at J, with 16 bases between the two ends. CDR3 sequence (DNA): TGTGCCAGCAGTGTGGAGGCGGGACAGTTCAATGAGCAGTTCTTC. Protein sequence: CASSVEAGQFNEQFF.

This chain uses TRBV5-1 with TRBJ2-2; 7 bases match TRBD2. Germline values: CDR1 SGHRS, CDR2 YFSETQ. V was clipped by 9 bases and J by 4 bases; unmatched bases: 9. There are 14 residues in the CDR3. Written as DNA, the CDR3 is TGCGCCACCCAGAGTTGGGGGGGCACCGGGGAGCTGTTTTTT. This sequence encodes CATQSWGGTGELFF. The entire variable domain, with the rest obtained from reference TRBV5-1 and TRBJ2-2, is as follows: KAGVTQTPRYLIKTRGQQVTLSCSPISGHRSVSWYQQTPGQGLQFLFEYFSETQRNKGNFPGRFSGRQFSNSRSEMNVSTLELGDSALYLCATQSWGGTGELFFGEGSRLTVL.

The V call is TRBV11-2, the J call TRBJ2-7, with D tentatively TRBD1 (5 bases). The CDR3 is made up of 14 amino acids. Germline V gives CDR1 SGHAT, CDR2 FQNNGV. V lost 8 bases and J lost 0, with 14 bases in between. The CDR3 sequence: CASGSLDTSYEQYF. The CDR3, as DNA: TGTGCCAGCGGCTCGCTGGACACCTCCTACGAGCAGTACTTC.

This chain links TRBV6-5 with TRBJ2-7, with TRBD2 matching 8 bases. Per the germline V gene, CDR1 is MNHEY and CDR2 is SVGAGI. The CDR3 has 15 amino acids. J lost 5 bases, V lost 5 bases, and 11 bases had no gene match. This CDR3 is CASSPLTGGPNEQYF. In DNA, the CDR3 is TGTGCCAGCAGTCCTCTGACGGGAGGGCCCAACGAGCAGTACTTC.

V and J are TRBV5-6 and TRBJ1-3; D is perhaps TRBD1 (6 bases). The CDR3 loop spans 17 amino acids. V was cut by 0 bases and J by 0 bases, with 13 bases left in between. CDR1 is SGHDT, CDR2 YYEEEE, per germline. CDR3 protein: CASSLGGQGYSGNTIYF. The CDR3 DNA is TGTGCCAGCAGCTTGGGAGGTCAGGGGTACTCTGGAAACACCATATATTTT.

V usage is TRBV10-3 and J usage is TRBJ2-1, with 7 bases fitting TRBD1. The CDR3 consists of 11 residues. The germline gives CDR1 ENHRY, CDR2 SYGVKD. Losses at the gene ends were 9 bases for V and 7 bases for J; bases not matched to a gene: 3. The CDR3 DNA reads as TGTGCCATGTCAGGGGGTAATGAGCAGTTCTTC. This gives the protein CAMSGGNEQFF.

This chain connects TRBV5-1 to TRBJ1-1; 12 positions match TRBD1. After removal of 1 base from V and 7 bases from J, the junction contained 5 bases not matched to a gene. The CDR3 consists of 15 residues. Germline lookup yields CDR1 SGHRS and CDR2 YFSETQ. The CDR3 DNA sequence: TGCGCCAGCAGCTTGATAGGGACAGGGGGCGTTGAAGCTTTCTTT. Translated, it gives CASSLIGTGGVEAFF. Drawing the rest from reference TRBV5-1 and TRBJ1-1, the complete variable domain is KAGVTQTPRYLIKTRGQQVTLSCSPISGHRSVSWYQQTPGQGLQFLFEYFSETQRNKGNFPGRFSGRQFSNSRSEMNVSTLELGDSALYLCASSLIGTGGVEAFFGQGTRLTVV.

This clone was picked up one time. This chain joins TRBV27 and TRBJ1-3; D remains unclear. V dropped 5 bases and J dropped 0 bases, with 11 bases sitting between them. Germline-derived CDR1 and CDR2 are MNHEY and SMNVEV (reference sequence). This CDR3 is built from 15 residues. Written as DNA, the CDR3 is TGTGCCAGCAGTCCGCACACGAACTCTGGAAACACCATATATTTT. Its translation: CASSPHTNSGNTIYF.

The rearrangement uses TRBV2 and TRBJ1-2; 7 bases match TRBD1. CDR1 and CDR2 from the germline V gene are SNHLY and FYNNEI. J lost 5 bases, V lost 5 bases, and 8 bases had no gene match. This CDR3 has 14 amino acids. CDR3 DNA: TGTGCCAGCAGTCTCTCCGGGACAGCTTATGGCTACACCTTC. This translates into CASSLSGTAYGYTF.

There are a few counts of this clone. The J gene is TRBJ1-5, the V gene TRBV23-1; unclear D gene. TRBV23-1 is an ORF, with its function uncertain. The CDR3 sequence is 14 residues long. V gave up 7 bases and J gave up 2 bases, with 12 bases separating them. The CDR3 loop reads CASNMGCCNQPQHF. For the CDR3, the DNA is TGCGCCAGCAATATGGGCTGTTGCAATCAGCCCCAGCATTTT.

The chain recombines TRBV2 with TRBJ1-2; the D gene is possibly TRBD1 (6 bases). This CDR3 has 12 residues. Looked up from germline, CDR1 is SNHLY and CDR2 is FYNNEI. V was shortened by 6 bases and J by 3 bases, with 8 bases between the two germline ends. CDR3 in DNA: TGTGCCAGCAGGGACAGCGACTATGGCTACACCTTC. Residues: CASRDSDYGYTF.

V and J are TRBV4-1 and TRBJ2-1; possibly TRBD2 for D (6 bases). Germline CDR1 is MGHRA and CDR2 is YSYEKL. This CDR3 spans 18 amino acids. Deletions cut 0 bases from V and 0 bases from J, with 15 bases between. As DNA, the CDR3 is TGCGCCAGCAGCCAAGAAGAAGGGGACTGGGACTCCTACAATGAGCAGTTCTTC. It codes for CASSQEEGDWDSYNEQFF.

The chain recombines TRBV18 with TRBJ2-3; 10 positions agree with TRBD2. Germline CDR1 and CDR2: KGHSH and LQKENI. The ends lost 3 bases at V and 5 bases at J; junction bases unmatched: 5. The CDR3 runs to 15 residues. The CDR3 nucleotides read TGTGCCAGCTCACCTCTAGCGGGGGACCTAGATACGCAGTATTTT. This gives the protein CASSPLAGDLDTQYF.

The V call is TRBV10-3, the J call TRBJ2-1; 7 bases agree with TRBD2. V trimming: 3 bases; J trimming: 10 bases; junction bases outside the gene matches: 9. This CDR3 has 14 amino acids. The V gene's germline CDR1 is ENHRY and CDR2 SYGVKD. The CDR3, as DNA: TGTGCCATCAGTGATGGGGAACCCGGGAGGGAGCAGTTCTTC. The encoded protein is CAISDGEPGREQFF.

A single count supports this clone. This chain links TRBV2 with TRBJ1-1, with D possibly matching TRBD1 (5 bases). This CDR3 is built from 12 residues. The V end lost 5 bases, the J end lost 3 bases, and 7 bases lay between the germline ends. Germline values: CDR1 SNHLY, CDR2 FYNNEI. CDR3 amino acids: CASSPRDTEAFF. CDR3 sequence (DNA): TGTGCCAGCAGTCCCAGGGACACTGAAGCTTTCTTT.

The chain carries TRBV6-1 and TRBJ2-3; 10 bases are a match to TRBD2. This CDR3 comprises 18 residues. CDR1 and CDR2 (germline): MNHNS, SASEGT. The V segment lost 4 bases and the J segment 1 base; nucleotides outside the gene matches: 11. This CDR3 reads CASSVASGGPRGTDTQYF. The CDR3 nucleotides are TGTGCCAGCAGTGTGGCTAGCGGGGGCCCAAGGGGCACAGATACGCAGTATTTT.

The CDR3 loop reads CASSLSTGENSPLHF. For the CDR3, the DNA is TGCGCCAGCAGCTTGTCAACAGGGGAAAATTCACCCCTCCACTTT. V is TRBV5-1 and J is TRBJ1-6; 7 bases map to TRBD1. The CDR3 is made up of 15 amino acids. Germline V gives CDR1 SGHRS, CDR2 YFSETQ. After removal of 1 base from V and 7 bases from J, the junction contained 5 bases not matched to a gene.

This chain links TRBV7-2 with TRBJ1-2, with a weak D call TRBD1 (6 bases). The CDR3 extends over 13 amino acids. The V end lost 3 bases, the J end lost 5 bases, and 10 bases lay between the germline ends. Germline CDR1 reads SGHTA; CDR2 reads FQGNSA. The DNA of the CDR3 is TGTGCCAGCAGCTTGGGGGGGACATATGGCTACACCTTC. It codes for CASSLGGTYGYTF.

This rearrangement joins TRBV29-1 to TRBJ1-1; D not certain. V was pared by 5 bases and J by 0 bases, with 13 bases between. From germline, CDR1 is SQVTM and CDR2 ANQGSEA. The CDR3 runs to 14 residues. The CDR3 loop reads CSVSLDLVNTEAFF. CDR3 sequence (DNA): TGCAGCGTTTCCCTCGACTTGGTGAACACTGAAGCTTTCTTT.

CDR3 bases: TGTGCCAGCAGCTTGGGACAGAGCTATTACGAGCAGTACTTC. This sequence encodes CASSLGQSYYEQYF. The rearrangement joins TRBV7-2 to TRBJ2-7; TRBD1 agrees at 7 bases. The CDR3 spans 14 residues. The trim removed 3 bases at V and 4 bases at J, leaving 6 bases unmatched. Looked up from germline, CDR1 is SGHTA and CDR2 is FQGNSA.

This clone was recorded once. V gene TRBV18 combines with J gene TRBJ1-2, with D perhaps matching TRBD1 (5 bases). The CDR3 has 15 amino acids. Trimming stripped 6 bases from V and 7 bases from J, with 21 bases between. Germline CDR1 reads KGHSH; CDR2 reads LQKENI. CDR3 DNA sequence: TGTGCCAGCTCGCCCCGGGACTTCGGGACGGGTGGCTACACCTTC. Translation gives CASSPRDFGTGGYTF.

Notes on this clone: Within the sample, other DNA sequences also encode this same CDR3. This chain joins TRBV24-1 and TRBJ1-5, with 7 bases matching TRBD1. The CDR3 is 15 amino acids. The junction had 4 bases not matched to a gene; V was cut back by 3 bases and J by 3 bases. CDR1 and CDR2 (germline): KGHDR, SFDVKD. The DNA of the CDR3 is TGTGCCACCAGTGATGGGCAGGGGGTCAATCAGCCCCAGCATTTT. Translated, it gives CATSDGQGVNQPQHF.

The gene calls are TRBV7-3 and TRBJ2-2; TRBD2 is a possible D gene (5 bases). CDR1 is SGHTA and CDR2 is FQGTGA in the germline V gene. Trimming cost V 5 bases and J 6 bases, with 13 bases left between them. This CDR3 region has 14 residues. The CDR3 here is CASSLLTGAGELFF. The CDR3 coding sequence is TGTGCCAGCAGCCTCTTGACCGGGGCCGGGGAGCTGTTTTTT.

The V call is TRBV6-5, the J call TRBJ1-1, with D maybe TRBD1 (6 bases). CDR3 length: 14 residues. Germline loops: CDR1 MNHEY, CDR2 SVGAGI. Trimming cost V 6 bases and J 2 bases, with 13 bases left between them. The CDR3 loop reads CASRSDRFNTEAFF. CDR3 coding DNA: TGTGCCAGCAGGAGCGACAGGTTTAACACTGAAGCTTTCTTT.